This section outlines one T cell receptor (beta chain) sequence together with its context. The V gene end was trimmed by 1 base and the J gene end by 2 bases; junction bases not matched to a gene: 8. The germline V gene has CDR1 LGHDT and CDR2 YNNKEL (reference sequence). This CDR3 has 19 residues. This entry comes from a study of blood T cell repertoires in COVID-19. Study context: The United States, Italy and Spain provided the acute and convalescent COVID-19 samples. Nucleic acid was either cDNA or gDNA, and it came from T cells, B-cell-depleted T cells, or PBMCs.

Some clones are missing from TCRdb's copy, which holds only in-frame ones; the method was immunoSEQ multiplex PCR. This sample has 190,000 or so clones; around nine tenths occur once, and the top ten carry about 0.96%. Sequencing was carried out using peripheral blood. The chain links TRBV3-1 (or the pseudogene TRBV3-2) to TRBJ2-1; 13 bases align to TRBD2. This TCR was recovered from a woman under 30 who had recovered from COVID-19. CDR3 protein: CASSQGPTSGGGTYNEQFF. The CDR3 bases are TGTGCCAGCAGCCAAGGTCCTACTAGCGGGGGGGGAACCTACAATGAGCAGTTCTTC.